This T cell receptor (beta chain) comes out of a study of CD8 T cells in ankylosing spondylitis. TCRdb re-called the 5' RACE reads through MiXCR, storing one row per CDR3 protein. This table has some 130,000 distinct CDR3 sequences, 6% to 8.5% appearing once. In its sample, this clonotype was seen many times. Sequencing input: blood, either unsorted or a sorted T cell fraction (not recorded which). This receptor was identified in a female donor with ankylosing spondylitis or in good health (not recorded which).

The CDR3 reads CASSETGRGTQYF. CDR3 coding DNA: TGTGCCAGCAGTGAAACCGGACGGGGAACGCAGTATTTT. This chain links TRBV2 with TRBJ2-3; a weak D match, TRBD2 (5 bases). Trimming took 2 bases from V and 9 from J, leaving 12 bases between them. CDR1 and CDR2 from the germline V gene are SNHLY and FYNNEI. This CDR3 is built from 13 residues.